This T cell receptor (beta chain) emerged from a study of patients and donors after allogeneic stem cell transplantation. This clonotype was observed a handful of times. The V gene end was trimmed by 0 bases and the J gene end by 1 base; junction bases not matched to a gene: 2. CDR3 length: 16 residues. CDR1 is SGDLS and CDR2 is YYNGEE in the germline V gene. TCRdb processed the RT-PCR reads anew with MiXCR; each CDR3 protein has one entry. This table holds 150,000 to 200,000 distinct CDR3 sequences, about 32% found once. Material: blood, either unsorted or a sorted T cell fraction (not recorded which). This receptor was taken from a human donor who was either an allogeneic HSCT recipient or a stem cell or donor lymphocyte infusion donor (not recorded which). It is not recorded whose cells these are; they may come from a transplant donor. This chain connects TRBV9 to TRBJ2-2, with 8 positions matching TRBD2. The CDR3, as DNA: TGTGCCAGCAGCGTAGCCCTAGCGGGGAACACCGGGGAGCTGTTTTTT. It translates to CASSVALAGNTGELFF.